The 30 T cell receptor beta chains below were found in one sample sequenced in a study of a mutant IDH1 vaccine in newly diagnosed glioma. Noted time point: week 23, last vaccination. Vaccination used 300 ug of mutant IDH1 20-mer peptide per dose, with topical imiquimod. These receptors lack a known antigen. Assay: immunoSEQ multiplex PCR; the TCRdb copy retains only in-frame clones and omits some. The table lists under 13,000 clones, 88% of them singletons, with 5.2% in the top ten. The specimen comprised PBMCs, sampled from a glioma patient whose treatment included an IDH1 peptide vaccine. The source of these receptors is a woman in her thirties or forties with glioma. Some clones in this sample may be carry-over from other donors' samples.

This clone was seen a few times. CDR3 nucleotides: TGTGCCAGCAGTTCAGGCGTGAACACTGAAGCTTTCTTT. Translated, it gives CASSSGVNTEAFF. This chain connects TRBV11-3 to TRBJ1-1, with D uncertain. CDR1 is SGHNT and CDR2 is YENEEA in the germline V gene. Trimming left V 6 bases short and J 0 bases short, with 8 bases between. The CDR3 contains 13 residues. Looking up the rest from reference TRBV11-3 and TRBJ1-1 gives the full variable domain: EAGVVQSPRYKIIEKKQPVAFWCNPISGHNTLYWYLQNLGQGPELLIRYENEEAVDDSQLPKDRFSAERLKGVDSTLKIQPAELGDSAVYLCASSSGVNTEAFFGQGTRLTVV.

The rearrangement links TRBV5-4 to TRBJ1-4; D is unresolved. V was clipped by 0 bases and J by 0 bases, with 6 bases between them. There are 15 residues in the CDR3. CDR1 SGHNT and CDR2 YYREEE come from the germline V gene (reference sequence). As DNA, the CDR3 is TGTGCCAGCAGCTTGGGCAACCCAACTAATGAAAAACTGTTTTTT. Its protein product is CASSLGNPTNEKLFF.

This rearrangement joins TRBV7-9 to TRBJ2-7, with TRBD2 matching over 10 bases. The V gene end was trimmed by 4 bases and the J gene end by 7 bases; junction bases not matched to a gene: 7. The CDR3 is 14 amino acids. Germline CDR1 and CDR2: SEHNR and FQNEAQ (reference sequence). The CDR3 DNA reads as TGTGCCAGCAGCTCACCGGGACTAGCGTGGGAGCAGTACTTC. Its translation: CASSSPGLAWEQYF.

The chain recombines TRBV28 with TRBJ2-3; possible D gene TRBD1, 6 bases. CDR3 size: 18 residues. The V end lost 6 bases, the J end lost 2 bases, and 24 bases lay between the germline ends. Germline lookup yields CDR1 MDHEN and CDR2 SYDVKM. DNA for the CDR3: TGTGCCAGCAGCCCCAAAGGTTTGGGCAGGGGATTCACAGATACGCAGTATTTT. Residues: CASSPKGLGRGFTDTQYF.

This rearrangement joins TRBV4-1 to TRBJ1-3; unclear D gene. V lost 0 bases to trimming and J lost 0 bases, with 9 bases between them. This CDR3 comprises 16 residues. CDR1 is MGHRA and CDR2 is YSYEKL in the germline V gene. The CDR3 sequence: CASSQDGLSSGNTIYF. The CDR3 DNA reads TGCGCCAGCAGCCAAGATGGGCTGAGCTCTGGAAACACCATATATTTT.

This clone was recorded once. The chain is built from TRBV5-4 and TRBJ1-2, with no clear D. Germline CDR1 SGHNT, CDR2 YYREEE (reference sequence). With 4 bases removed from V and 2 bases from J, the gap between germline ends came to 15 bases. CDR3 size: 15 residues. The CDR3 reads CASSHIKTGNYGYTF. DNA of the CDR3: TGTGCCAGCAGCCACATCAAGACGGGAAACTATGGCTACACCTTC.

V and J are TRBV11-2 and TRBJ2-1, with D perhaps matching TRBD1 or TRBD2 (5 bases each). This CDR3 spans 13 amino acids. Germline lookup yields CDR1 SGHAT and CDR2 FQNNGV. V lost 5 bases, J lost 8 bases, and 13 bases lay in between. The CDR3 DNA reads as TGTGCCAGCAGCCACGTGGGGGACGATGAGCAGTTCTTC. Its protein product is CASSHVGDDEQFF.

The chain couples TRBV5-1 to TRBJ1-2; D gene ambiguous. The germline CDR1 and CDR2 sequences are SGHRS and YFSETQ. CDR3 length: 14 residues. The germline V and J ends were trimmed by 1 base and 6 bases, with 13 bases remaining between them. The CDR3 DNA sequence: TGCGCCAGCAGCTTGAGTAGGGCCGATCATGGCTACACCTTC. This codes for CASSLSRADHGYTF. The full variable domain, its missing parts supplied by reference TRBV5-1 and TRBJ1-2, is KAGVTQTPRYLIKTRGQQVTLSCSPISGHRSVSWYQQTPGQGLQFLFEYFSETQRNKGNFPGRFSGRQFSNSRSEMNVSTLELGDSALYLCASSLSRADHGYTFGSGTRLTVV.

The chain employs TRBV18 and TRBJ2-3, with D perhaps TRBD1 or TRBD2 (6 bases each). The CDR3 consists of 14 residues. Germline V gives CDR1 KGHSH, CDR2 LQKENI. Trimming cost V 3 bases and J 6 bases, with 13 bases left between them. The CDR3 DNA reads as TGTGCCAGCTCACCTACCGGGGGCCCCGATACGCAGTATTTT. This sequence encodes CASSPTGGPDTQYF.

The chain is built from TRBV30 and TRBJ1-1; tentative D call: TRBD1 (5 bases). Germline lookup yields CDR1 GTSNPN and CDR2 SVGIG (reference sequence). CDR3 length: 13 residues. Deletions cut 4 bases from V and 6 bases from J, with 15 bases between. The CDR3 nucleotides read TGTGCCTGGACTGTAGGGGCCCGCGCTGAAGCTTTCTTT. It yields the protein CAWTVGARAEAFF.

CDR3 coding DNA: TGTGCCAGCAGTTTTGGAGGACAGGGAAGCACAGATACGCAGTATTTT. It specifies CASSFGGQGSTDTQYF. The chain has TRBV28 and TRBJ2-3; TRBD1 agrees at 8 bases. Trimming took 3 bases from V and 0 from J; bases not matched to a gene: 5. The germline V gene has CDR1 MDHEN and CDR2 SYDVKM. The CDR3 sequence is 16 residues long.

The chain carries TRBV28 and TRBJ1-5, with TRBD1 identical over 9 bases. This CDR3 spans 15 amino acids. Germline V CDR1 and CDR2: MDHEN, SYDVKM. V was pared by 6 bases and J by 7 bases, with 10 bases of the junction left unmatched. The CDR3 loop reads CASSRRTGVLQPQHF. The CDR3 DNA reads as TGTGCCAGCAGCCGGAGGACAGGGGTTCTCCAGCCCCAGCATTTT. The full variable domain, rest sourced from reference TRBV28 and TRBJ1-5, is DVKVTQSSRYLVKRTGEKVFLECVQDMDHENMFWYRQDPGLGLRLIYFSYDVKMKEKGDIPEGYSVSREKKERFSLILESASTNQTSMYLCASSRRTGVLQPQHFGDGTRLSIL.

This chain links TRBV7-9 with TRBJ1-2; perhaps TRBD1 as D (6 bases). V lost 5 bases to trimming and J lost 4 bases, with 14 bases between them. Germline V gene data show CDR1 as SEHNR and CDR2 as FQNEAQ (reference sequence). The CDR3 totals 14 residues. The CDR3 DNA follows: TGTGCCAGCAGCGCCCTACAGGGTAGCTATGGCTACACCTTC. Its translation is CASSALQGSYGYTF.

This clone was seen once. The gene calls are TRBV6-5 and TRBJ1-6; 7 positions match TRBD1. V lost 2 bases and J lost 6; bases outside the gene matches: 7. CDR1 and CDR2 (germline): MNHEY, SVGAGI. CDR3 length equals 16 residues. CDR3 bases: TGTGCCAGCAGTTACGTCGCAGGGGGTCTTAATTCACCCCTCCACTTT. It codes for CASSYVAGGLNSPLHF.

This chain uses TRBV6-1 with TRBJ1-1; D not resolved. CDR1 and CDR2 from the germline V gene are MNHNS and SASEGT. CDR3 size: 13 residues. Trimming took off 4 bases at V and 1 base at J, with 7 bases between the two ends. The CDR3 here is CASSVRENTEAFF. In DNA, the CDR3 is TGTGCCAGCAGTGTTAGGGAGAACACTGAAGCTTTCTTT.

The chain carries TRBV19 and TRBJ2-7, with 8 bases lining up with TRBD1. J was trimmed by 4 bases and V by 5 bases; bases with no gene match: 10. The CDR3 length is 15 residues. Germline CDR1 is LNHDA and CDR2 is SQIVND (reference sequence). The DNA of the CDR3 is TGTGCCAGTAGTCCCGCCGGGACAGGAGCGTACGAGCAGTACTTC. It translates to CASSPAGTGAYEQYF.

The chain carries TRBV7-9 and TRBJ1-1; 11 bases line up with TRBD1. In germline, CDR1 is SEHNR, CDR2 FQNEAQ (reference sequence). The CDR3 has 14 amino acids. Germline trimming cut 1 base from V and 7 bases from J; bases unmatched to any gene: 2. For the CDR3, the DNA is TGTGCCAGCAGCTTAGGGACAGGGGGCCATGAAGCTTTCTTT. Translation gives CASSLGTGGHEAFF.

The V call is TRBV28, the J call TRBJ2-7; 9 bases fit TRBD1. The CDR3 is 16 amino acids. V was pared by 4 bases and J by 1 base, with 8 bases of the junction left unmatched. In germline, CDR1 is MDHEN, CDR2 SYDVKM. CDR3 nucleotides: TGTGCCAGCAGTTCCGTAGGACAGGGGACGTCCTACGAGCAGTACTTC. Protein sequence: CASSSVGQGTSYEQYF.

The rearrangement links TRBV10-1 to TRBJ2-2; 11 bases match TRBD2. From germline, CDR1 is WNHNN and CDR2 SYGVQD (reference sequence). The trim removed 3 bases at V and 0 bases at J, leaving 6 bases unmatched. The CDR3 totals 18 residues. The CDR3 region is CASSELAGAVPNTGELFF. DNA of the CDR3: TGCGCCAGCAGTGAACTAGCGGGAGCAGTTCCGAACACCGGGGAGCTGTTTTTT.

CDR3 DNA: TGCGCCAGCGGCCCGGGACTAGCGGGGGGCAAAGAGACCCAGTACTTC. Encoded protein: CASGPGLAGGKETQYF. J is TRBJ2-5 and V is TRBV10-1, with 15 bases fitting TRBD2. Germline V gene data show CDR1 as WNHNN and CDR2 as SYGVQD (reference sequence). The CDR3 has 16 residues. Trimming removed 8 bases from V and 3 bases from J; junction bases left unmatched: 7.

This rearrangement joins TRBV7-9 to TRBJ2-7; a weak D match, TRBD2 (6 bases). The CDR3 has 15 amino acids. Germline V gene sequence: CDR1 SEHNR, CDR2 FQNEAQ (reference sequence). Trimming took off 4 bases at V and 4 bases at J, with 17 bases between the two ends. CDR3: CASSSLWREGYEQYF. In DNA form, the CDR3 reads TGTGCCAGCAGCTCCCTGTGGAGGGAAGGATACGAGCAGTACTTC.

The chain links TRBV29-1 to TRBJ2-5; 11 bases line up with TRBD2. CDR1 is SQVTM, CDR2 ANQGSEA, per germline. Trimming at V came to 5 bases and at J to 5 bases, leaving 7 bases not matched to a gene. CDR3 length: 14 amino acids. CDR3 in DNA: TGCAGCGTTCTTACTAGCGGGGGTTGGGAGACCCAGTACTTC. Translation: CSVLTSGGWETQYF.

The V gene is TRBV4-1, the J gene TRBJ1-5, with D tentatively TRBD1 (5 bases). The CDR3 is 14 amino acids. V dropped 3 bases and J dropped 3 bases, with 9 bases sitting between them. Germline V CDR1 and CDR2: MGHRA, YSYEKL. The CDR3 DNA reads TGCGCCAGCAGCCAGGGACCTCTCAATCAGCCCCAGCATTTT. Translating gives CASSQGPLNQPQHF.

The table lists this clone with a few counts. The chain joins TRBV2 to TRBJ1-1; 10 bases fit TRBD1. The junction had 8 bases not matched to a gene; V was cut back by 6 bases and J by 7 bases. The CDR3 sequence is 14 residues long. Germline CDR1 SNHLY, CDR2 FYNNEI. CDR3 DNA sequence: TGTGCCAGCAGCCTCGGGACAGGGGAGGTTGAAGCTTTCTTT. Translated: CASSLGTGEVEAFF.

The chain couples TRBV2 to TRBJ2-7, with unresolved D. This CDR3 is built from 13 residues. Germline V gives CDR1 SNHLY, CDR2 FYNNEI. V was clipped by 3 bases and J by 0 bases, with 6 bases between them. The DNA for the CDR3 is TGTGCCAGCAGTGATATGAGCTCCTACGAGCAGTACTTC. Translation gives CASSDMSSYEQYF.

The chain joins TRBV19 to TRBJ1-5; 7 nucleotides match TRBD1. Looked up from germline, CDR1 is LNHDA and CDR2 is SQIVND (reference sequence). There are 14 residues in the CDR3. After removal of 8 bases from V and 7 bases from J, the junction contained 11 bases not matched to a gene. Here the CDR3 reads CASRDRKRGQPQHF. The CDR3 DNA reads TGTGCCAGTCGGGACAGAAAAAGGGGACAGCCCCAGCATTTT.

V is TRBV29-1 and J is TRBJ2-7; D uncertain. Germline V CDR1 and CDR2: SQVTM, ANQGSEA. The CDR3 loop spans 13 amino acids. Trimming left V 5 bases short and J 0 bases short, with 11 bases between. The CDR3 here is CSVSDVGSYEQYF. The CDR3 coding sequence is TGCAGCGTTTCTGACGTTGGCTCCTACGAGCAGTACTTC.

This clone appeared a single time. The V and J genes are TRBV6-1 and TRBJ1-1; a weak D match, TRBD1 (6 bases). Germline V gene sequence: CDR1 MNHNS, CDR2 SASEGT. Trimming took 4 bases from V and 4 from J, leaving 19 bases between them. This CDR3 has 16 amino acids. Here the CDR3 DNA reads TGTGCCAGCAGTGTAGGGGCGGGGGGCGAGAGCACTGAAGCTTTCTTT. This gives the protein CASSVGAGGESTEAFF.

V is TRBV4-2 and J is TRBJ1-5; the D gene is possibly TRBD1 (5 bases). From germline, CDR1 is LGHNA and CDR2 YNFKEQ. This CDR3 contains 14 residues. V shed 3 bases and J shed 7 bases, with 13 bases lying between them. The CDR3 bases are TGTGCCAGCAGCCAGGAGGGGTCCGGGCAGCCCCAGCATTTT. Residues: CASSQEGSGQPQHF.

The rearrangement links TRBV19 to TRBJ2-3; D not resolved. V was trimmed by 3 bases and J by 2 bases, leaving 12 bases between them. This CDR3 spans 15 amino acids. Per germline, CDR1 LNHDA and CDR2 SQIVND (reference sequence). CDR3 region: CASSIGVGNTDTQYF. For the CDR3, the DNA is TGTGCCAGTAGTATCGGCGTCGGAAACACAGATACGCAGTATTTT. Looking up the rest from reference TRBV19 and TRBJ2-3 gives the full variable domain: DGGITQSPKYLFRKEGQNVTLSCEQNLNHDAMYWYRQDPGQGLRLIYYSQIVNDFQKGDIAEGYSVSREKKESFPLTVTSAQKNPTAFYLCASSIGVGNTDTQYFGPGTRLTVL.